This T cell receptor beta chain derives from a study of CD8 T cells in Susac syndrome. Healthy donors formed controls matched for age and sex. This CDR3 is 13 amino acids long. Germline loops: CDR1 GTSNPN, CDR2 SVGIG (reference sequence). V lost 1 base, J lost 7 bases, and 6 bases stayed unmatched. cDNA came from about 0.46 to 1 ug RNA primed by random hexamers. TCRdb used MiXCR to reprocess the immunoSEQ multiplex PCR reads, holding one entry per CDR3 protein. The data contain 100,000 to 150,000 distinct CDR3 sequences, 85% to 95% of them singletons. The V gene is TRBV30, the J gene TRBJ2-7; 8 bases are shared with TRBD1. The sequenced sample was CD4+ T cells from PBMCs. The receptor's source is a human donor in good health. CDR3 nucleotide sequence: TGTGCCTGGAGTGCGGTGACAGGGGTTGAGCAGTACTTC. The encoded protein is CAWSAVTGVEQYF.